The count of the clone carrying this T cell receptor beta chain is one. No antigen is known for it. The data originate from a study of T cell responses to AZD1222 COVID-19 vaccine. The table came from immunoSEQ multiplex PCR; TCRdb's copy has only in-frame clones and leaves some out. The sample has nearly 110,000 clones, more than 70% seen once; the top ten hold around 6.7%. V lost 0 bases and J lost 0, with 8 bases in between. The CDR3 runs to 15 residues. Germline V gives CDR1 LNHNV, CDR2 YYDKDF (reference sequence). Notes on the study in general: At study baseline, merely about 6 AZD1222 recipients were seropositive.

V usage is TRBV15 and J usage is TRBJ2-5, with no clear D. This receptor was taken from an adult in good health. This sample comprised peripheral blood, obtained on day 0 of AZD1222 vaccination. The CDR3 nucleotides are TGTGCCACCAGCAGAGATGTTGGAGACCAAGAGACCCAGTACTTC. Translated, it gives CATSRDVGDQETQYF.